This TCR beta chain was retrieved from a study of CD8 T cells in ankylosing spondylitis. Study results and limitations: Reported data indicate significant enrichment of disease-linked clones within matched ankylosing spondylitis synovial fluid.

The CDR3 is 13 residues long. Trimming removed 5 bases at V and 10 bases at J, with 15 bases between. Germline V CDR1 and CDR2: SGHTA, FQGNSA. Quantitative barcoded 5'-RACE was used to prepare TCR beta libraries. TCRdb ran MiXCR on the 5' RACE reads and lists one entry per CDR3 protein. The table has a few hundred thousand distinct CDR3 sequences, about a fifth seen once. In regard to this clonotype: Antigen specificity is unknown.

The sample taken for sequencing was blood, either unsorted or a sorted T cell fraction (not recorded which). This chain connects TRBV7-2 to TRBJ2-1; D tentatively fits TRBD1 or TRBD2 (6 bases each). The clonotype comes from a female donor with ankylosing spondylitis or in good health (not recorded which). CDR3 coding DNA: TGTGCCAGCAGCAAGGGGGGACCTGTAGAGCAGTTCTTC. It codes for CASSKGGPVEQFF.